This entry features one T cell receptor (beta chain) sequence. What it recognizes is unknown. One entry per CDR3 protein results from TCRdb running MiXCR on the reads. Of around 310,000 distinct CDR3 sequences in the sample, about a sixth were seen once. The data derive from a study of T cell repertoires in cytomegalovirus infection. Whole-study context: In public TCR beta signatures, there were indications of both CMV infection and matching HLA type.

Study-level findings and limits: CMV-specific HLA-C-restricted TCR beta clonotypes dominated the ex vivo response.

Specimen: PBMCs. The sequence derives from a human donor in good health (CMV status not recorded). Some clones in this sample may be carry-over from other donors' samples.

The CDR3 loop is CASSNYSPDTQYF. CDR3 nucleotides: TGTGCCAGCAGTAATTACTCCCCAGATACGCAGTATTTT. The chain joins TRBV6-8 to TRBJ2-3, with D hard to call. Germline loops: CDR1 MNHGY, CDR2 SAAAGT. This CDR3 has 13 residues. Trimming stripped 5 bases from V and 4 bases from J, with 10 bases between.